This T cell receptor beta chain was recovered during a study of cytomegalovirus exposure and HLA in healthy donors (dated by TCRdb to the late 2010s). Background for the entire study: In an earlier analysis of about 560 of the donors, 250 to 350 Gb of sequence data and 90 million to 120 million unique TCR beta sequences from 150 million to 200 million T cells were reported. An early release covering over 500 HLA-typed donors comprised about 300 gigabases of sequencing data and tens of millions of unique TCR sequences. The genetic ancestry cluster associated with self-reported Caucasian donors included approximately 85% of the 300 to 450 genotyped donors. The study aimed to test whether cataloging public T cell receptors could reveal signatures of past pathogen exposure. The study profiled the T cell repertoires of under 850 subjects by immunosequencing and related them to cytomegalovirus serostatus. Besides the first cohort of under 700 subjects, a separate validation cohort made up of 120 different subjects was used. To predict cytomegalovirus infection status, the study brought together high-throughput TCR immunosequencing, statistical association of individual TCRs with disease status, and machine learning. A later analysis re-analyzed previously published TCR beta repertoires from roughly 630 donors and added high-resolution HLA genotyping to study TCR occurrence patterns. Rather than drawing on any new phenotypic data, the later analysis identified candidate immune exposures from TCR beta sequences and the way those sequences occurred across donors. In an earlier analysis of 587 of the donors, high-throughput TCR beta sequencing was used to judge whether each TCR beta V gene segment behaved as functional or pseudogenic. Alongside the repertoire data, information on donor age, sex, ethnicity and CMV serostatus was compiled. A later genetic analysis used genome-wide SNP genotypes for about three fifths of the 666 donors, treating that subset as a discovery cohort. Every repertoire in the discovery cohort had been generated on one and the same sequencing platform. Both class I and class II loci were covered by HLA typing, at four-digit resolution. The number of typed donors differed by locus: roughly 620-630 for A, B, C, DRB1 and DQB1; 522 for DQA1; some 610 for DPA1; and about 470 for DPB1. Roughly 5 DR-DQ haplotypes were handled as single units for association and clustering, since linkage in the cohort was strong. Across about 370 genotyped donors of the cohort, an average of about 240,000 unique TCR beta nucleotide sequences per donor were sequenced, and roughly a sixth of those sequences were non-productive.

Libraries were constructed by the immunoSEQ multiplex PCR assay. A mixture of 60 forward primers for TCR Vbeta segments and 13 reverse primers for TCR Jbeta segments was used in the multiplex PCR. A multiplex PCR assay on genomic DNA amplified the CDR3 region of rearranged TCR beta genes. The Illumina HiSeq System was used to sequence the amplified TCR beta libraries as 87-base-pair reads. The source study handled its data this way. A later analysis tallied tens of millions of unique TCR beta chains across the 610 or so repertoires, and about 12 million of those chains were shared by two or more donors. To remove PCR and sequencing errors, raw reads were error-corrected and collapsed into unique sequences using a nearest-neighbor algorithm that merged closely related sequences. CDR3 sequences were aligned to IMGT reference sequences to assign V, D and J gene segments. For a sequence to be retained, a match of at least six nucleotides to both a V gene segment and a J gene segment was required. A rearrangement was called productive if the CDR3 had no stop codons and remained in frame with V and J, and every other rearrangement was called non-productive. CDR3 was defined according to IMGT convention as the region running from the second conserved V-encoded cysteine to the conserved J-encoded phenylalanine. In an earlier analysis of 587 of the donors, sequences lacking an unambiguous match to a single V gene segment were excluded. An earlier analysis of about 600 of the donors called V segments functional above 56.7% productive rearrangements and segregating when the between-donor standard deviation exceeded 5%. A statistical classification framework was developed to diagnose cytomegalovirus status using the catalog of TCR beta chain sequences. V and J gene assignment, in a later analysis, came from comparing TCR nucleotide sequences with IMGT/GENE-DB human TR gene sequences. The TCRdist pipeline was used in a later analysis to assign CDR3 sequences and most-parsimonious VDJ recombination scenarios. In a later analysis, each TCR beta chain was defined by its CDR3 amino acid sequence together with its V-gene family, and reads lacking a unique V-gene family were excluded. A later analysis removed 550 to 650 highly shared, low-generation-probability nucleotide sequences to deal with suspected cross-contamination and a sequencing artifact. In a later analysis, a clonal expansion index was calculated for each public chain from normalized within-repertoire ranks of inferred template counts. In a later analysis, generation probabilities were computed using a VDJ recombination model fitted to out-of-frame rearrangements, and the results were checked against IGoR. Hypergeometric tests were used in a later analysis to score TCR-TCR, TCR-HLA and TCR-CMV co-occurrence, with a repertoire-size bias correction applied to the TCR pairs. In a later analysis, false discovery rates were estimated by permuting HLA or CMV assignments 20 times. A later analysis grouped co-occurring TCRs with DBSCAN, adding TCRdist sequence similarity when clustering within HLA-allele-positive subsets. Co-occurrence clustering excluded repertoires with fewer than 30,000 or more than 120,000 public chains, plus five with anomalous nucleotide sharing. The table was pulled from immuneACCESS by TCRdb, which kept in-frame rearrangements only. Such tables lose some clones; where checked, under half of the loss comes from unresolved V genes, and the rest has no known cause. V, J and clone size were drawn from that table, and D and trimming were deduced from the DNA. This sample gives 100,000 to 150,000 clones in total; roughly 76% of them show up just once. The top ten constitute under 3.5% of the sample.

On this clone itself: Which antigen it targets is not known. No quality values exist for individual bases; no much larger clone is one base distant.

The cohort was made up of approximately 700 healthy bone marrow donors. At the time of sampling, every cohort member was nominally healthy, though immune exposures that went unrecorded were likely present. The donor was CMV seronegative and belonged to the group of over 350 seronegative cohort members. Each donor provided a peripheral blood sample, and peripheral blood mononuclear cells were used for TCR beta sequencing. Genomic DNA extraction from the blood cell samples was performed with the Qiagen DNeasy Blood Extraction Kit. Study-wide findings and limitations: A further reported finding was that TCR beta sequences accurately predicted the HLA-A and HLA-B alleles for most subjects in the first cohort. Across donors, most TCR sequences were observed very rarely, whereas some public TCRs were present in many individuals. In vitro tests confirmed that a few of the cytomegalovirus-associated TCR beta chains recognize cytomegalovirus antigens. A total of fewer than 200 TCR beta chains were listed by the study as associated with cytomegalovirus. Because some donors lacked HLA typing at each locus, the association tests relied only on the typed subset. Because the 87-base-pair reads could not distinguish some IMGT-functional V segments, including TRBV6-2 and TRBV6-3, those segments were excluded. In this cohort, only TCR beta chains were sequenced, and detectable features were limited by the absence of alpha or paired-chain data. When HLA alleles, especially DR and DQ, strongly co-occurred, attributing TCR associations to individual alleles was difficult. The classifier was reported to diagnose cytomegalovirus status with high specificity and sensitivity in both the original and validation cohorts. Presence/absence analyses assumed roughly uniform sequencing depth across donors, an assumption that may not hold. The only immune exposure information available for the cohort was CMV serostatus. Broadly in line with IMGT annotations, most TCR beta V segments showed up in productive rearrangements about 87% or about 30% of the time in an earlier analysis of several hundred of the donors. Specific HLA alleles were associated with 18,000 or so TCR beta sequences at a false discovery rate of 0.05 in a later analysis. The authors suggested that the approach could potentially be generalized to other disease states and immunological phenotypes. Correlated functional status among segregating V segments might reflect linkage disequilibrium, but an unknown experimental factor could not be ruled out. A later genetic analysis reported fewer N-insertions in productive TCRs among donors in an Asian-associated ancestry cluster than the roughly 700-donor mean. A group of highly shared sequence variants was considered likely to be a technical artifact of the sequencing pipeline. A later analysis found that TCR association rates varied across HLA loci, with DRB1 alleles showing the most associated TCRs and HLA-C alleles the fewest. An association between a missense DCLRE1C variant and V-gene and J-gene trimming of TCR beta chains was found in a later genetic analysis and replicated in an independent cohort. Because counts were too low, some 17 rarely observed V segments, including chromosome 9 orphons, were excluded from the earlier analysis of about 500 of the donors. Most CMV-associated TCR beta chains appeared to be HLA-restricted in a later analysis, and the HLA associations seemed to be driven largely by CMV exposure. In a later analysis, HLA-associated TCR beta chains showed more clonal expansion and lower generation probabilities than non-associated chains that were equally common. In a later analysis, several top co-occurrence clusters were reported to appear linked to parvovirus B19, influenza, CMV and Epstein-Barr virus.

The germline V gene provides CDR1 LGHNA and CDR2 YNFKEQ. The CDR3 measures 15 amino acids from cysteine to phenylalanine. Of all the DNA, just the CDR3 is kept, 45 bases in frame from base 1. V is pared back by 1 base and J by 2 bases, with 10 bases lying between the germline termini. The sample comprised PBMCs. The chain is made from TRBV4-2 and TRBJ2-3, with a tentative D gene TRBD2 over 5 matching bases. The clonotype comes from a woman aged 45 to 65 in good health and CMV-seronegative. The CDR3 here reads CASSQGKRFTDTQYF. The sequence in DNA is TGTGCCAGCAGCCAAGGTAAGCGGTTCACAGATACGCAGTATTTT.